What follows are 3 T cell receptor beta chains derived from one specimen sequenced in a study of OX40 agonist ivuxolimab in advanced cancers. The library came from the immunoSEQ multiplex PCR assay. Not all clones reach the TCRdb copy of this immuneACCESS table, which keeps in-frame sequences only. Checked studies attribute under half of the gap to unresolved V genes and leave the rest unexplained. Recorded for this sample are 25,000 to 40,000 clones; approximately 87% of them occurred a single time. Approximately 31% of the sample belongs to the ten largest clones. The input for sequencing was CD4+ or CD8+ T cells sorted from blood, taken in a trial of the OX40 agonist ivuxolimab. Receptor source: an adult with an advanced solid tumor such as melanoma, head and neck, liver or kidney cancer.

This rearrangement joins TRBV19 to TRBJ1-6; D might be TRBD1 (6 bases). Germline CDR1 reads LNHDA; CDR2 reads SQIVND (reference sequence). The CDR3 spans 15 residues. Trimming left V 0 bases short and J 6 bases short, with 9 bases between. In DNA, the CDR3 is TGTGCCAGTAGTATAGAGCCAGGGGTTAATTCACCCCTCCACTTT. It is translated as CASSIEPGVNSPLHF.

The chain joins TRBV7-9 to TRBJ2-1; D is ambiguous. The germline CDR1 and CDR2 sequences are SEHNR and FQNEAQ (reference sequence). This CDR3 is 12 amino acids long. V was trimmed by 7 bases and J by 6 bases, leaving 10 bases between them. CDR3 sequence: CASTPIVNEQFF. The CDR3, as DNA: TGTGCCAGCACCCCCATTGTCAATGAGCAGTTCTTC.

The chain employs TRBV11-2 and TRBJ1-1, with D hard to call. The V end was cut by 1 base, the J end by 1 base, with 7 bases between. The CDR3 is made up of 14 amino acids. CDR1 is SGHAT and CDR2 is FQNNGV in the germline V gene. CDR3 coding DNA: TGTGCCAGCAGCTTAGCAGGATCGAACACTGAAGCTTTCTTT. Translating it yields CASSLAGSNTEAFF.